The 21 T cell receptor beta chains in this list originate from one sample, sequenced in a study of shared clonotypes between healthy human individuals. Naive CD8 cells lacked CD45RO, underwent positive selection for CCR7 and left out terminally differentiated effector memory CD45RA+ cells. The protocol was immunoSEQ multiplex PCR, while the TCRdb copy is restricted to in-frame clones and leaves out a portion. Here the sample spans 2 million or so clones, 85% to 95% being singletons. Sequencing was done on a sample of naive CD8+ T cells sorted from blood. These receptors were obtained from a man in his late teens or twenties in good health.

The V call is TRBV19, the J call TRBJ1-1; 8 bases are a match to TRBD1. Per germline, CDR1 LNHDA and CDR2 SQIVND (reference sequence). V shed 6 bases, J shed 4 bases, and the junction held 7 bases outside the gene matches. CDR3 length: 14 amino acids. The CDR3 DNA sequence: TGTGCCAGTAGCTATAACAGGGGGTCCACTGAAGCTTTCTTT. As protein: CASSYNRGSTEAFF.

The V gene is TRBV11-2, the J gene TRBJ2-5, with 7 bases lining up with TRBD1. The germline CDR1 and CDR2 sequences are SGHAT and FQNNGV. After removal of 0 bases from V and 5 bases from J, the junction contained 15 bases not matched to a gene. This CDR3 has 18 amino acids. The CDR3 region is CASSLDSPGGAFRETQYF. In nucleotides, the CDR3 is TGTGCCAGCAGCTTAGATTCCCCAGGGGGAGCGTTCAGGGAGACCCAGTACTTC.

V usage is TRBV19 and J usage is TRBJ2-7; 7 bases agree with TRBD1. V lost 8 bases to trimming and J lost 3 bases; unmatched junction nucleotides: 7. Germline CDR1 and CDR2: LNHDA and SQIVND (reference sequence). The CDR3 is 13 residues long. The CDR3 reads CASREAGGYEQYF. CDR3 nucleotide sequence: TGTGCCAGTCGAGAGGCAGGGGGCTACGAGCAGTACTTC.

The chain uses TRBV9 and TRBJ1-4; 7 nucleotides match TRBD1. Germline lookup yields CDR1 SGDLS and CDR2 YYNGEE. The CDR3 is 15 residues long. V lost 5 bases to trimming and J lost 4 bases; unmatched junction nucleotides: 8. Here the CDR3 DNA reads TGTGCCAGCAGTGACAGGGTCGGGGGTAATGAAAAACTGTTTTTT. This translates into CASSDRVGGNEKLFF.

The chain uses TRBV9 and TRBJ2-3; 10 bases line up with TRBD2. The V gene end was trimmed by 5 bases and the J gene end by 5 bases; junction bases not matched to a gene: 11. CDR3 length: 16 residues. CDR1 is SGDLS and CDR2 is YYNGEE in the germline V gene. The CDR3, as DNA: TGTGCCAGCAGTCAGTCTGGGCTAGCGGGAGTAGATACGCAGTATTTT. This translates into CASSQSGLAGVDTQYF.

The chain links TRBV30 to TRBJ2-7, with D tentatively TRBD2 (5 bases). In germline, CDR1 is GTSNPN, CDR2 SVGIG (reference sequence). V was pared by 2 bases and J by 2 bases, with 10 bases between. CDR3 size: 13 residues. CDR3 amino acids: CAWSTGRTYEQYF. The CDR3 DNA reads TGTGCCTGGAGTACGGGGAGAACCTACGAGCAGTACTTC.

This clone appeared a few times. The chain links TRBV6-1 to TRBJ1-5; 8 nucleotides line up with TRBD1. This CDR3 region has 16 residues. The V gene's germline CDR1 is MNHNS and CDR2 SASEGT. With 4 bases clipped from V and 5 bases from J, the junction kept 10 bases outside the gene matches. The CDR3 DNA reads TGTGCCAGCAGTGTGGACAGGGAAGGAGCGCATCAGCCCCAGCATTTT. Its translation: CASSVDREGAHQPQHF.

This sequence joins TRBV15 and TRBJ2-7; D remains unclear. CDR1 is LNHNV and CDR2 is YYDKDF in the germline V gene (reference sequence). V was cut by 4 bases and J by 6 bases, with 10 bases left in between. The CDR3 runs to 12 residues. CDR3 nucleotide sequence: TGTGCCACCAGCACCAGCTCGGGCGAGCAGTACTTC. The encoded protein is CATSTSSGEQYF. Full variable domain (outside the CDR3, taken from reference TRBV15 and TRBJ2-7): DAMVIQNPRYQVTQFGKPVTLSCSQTLNHNVMYWYQQKSSQAPKLLFHYYDKDFNNEADTPDNFQSRRPNTSFCFLDIRSPGLGDTAMYLCATSTSSGEQYFGPGTRLTVT.

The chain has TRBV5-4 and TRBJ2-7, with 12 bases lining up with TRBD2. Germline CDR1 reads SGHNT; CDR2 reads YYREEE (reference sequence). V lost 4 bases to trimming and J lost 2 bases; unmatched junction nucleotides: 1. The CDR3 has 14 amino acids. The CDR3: CASSPSGGAYEQYF. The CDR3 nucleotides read TGTGCCAGCAGCCCTAGCGGGGGGGCCTACGAGCAGTACTTC.

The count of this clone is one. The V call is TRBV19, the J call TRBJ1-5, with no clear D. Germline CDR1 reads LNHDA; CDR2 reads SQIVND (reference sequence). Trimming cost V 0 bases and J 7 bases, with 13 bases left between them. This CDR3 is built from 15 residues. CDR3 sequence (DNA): TGTGCCAGTAGTATAGACTATGGGAGAAACCAGCCCCAGCATTTT. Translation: CASSIDYGRNQPQHF.

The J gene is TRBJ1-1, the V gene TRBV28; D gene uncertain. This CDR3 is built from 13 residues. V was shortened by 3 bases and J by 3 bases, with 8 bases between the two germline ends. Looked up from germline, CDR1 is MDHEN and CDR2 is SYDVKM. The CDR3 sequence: CASSFLEDTEAFF. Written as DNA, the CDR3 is TGTGCCAGCAGTTTCCTGGAAGACACTGAAGCTTTCTTT.

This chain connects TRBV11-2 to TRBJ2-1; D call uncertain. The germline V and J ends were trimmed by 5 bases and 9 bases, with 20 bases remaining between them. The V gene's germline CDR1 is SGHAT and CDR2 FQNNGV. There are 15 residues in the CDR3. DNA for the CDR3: TGTGCCAGCAGCCCGGCAGTGATTGGAGTAGTTGAGCAGTTCTTC. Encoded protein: CASSPAVIGVVEQFF.

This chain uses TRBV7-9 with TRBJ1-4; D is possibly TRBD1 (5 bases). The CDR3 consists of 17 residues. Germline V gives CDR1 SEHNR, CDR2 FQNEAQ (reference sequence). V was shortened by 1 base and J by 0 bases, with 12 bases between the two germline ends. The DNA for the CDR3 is TGTGCCAGCAGCTTAGGATCTACAGGATCAACTAATGAAAAACTGTTTTTT. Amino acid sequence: CASSLGSTGSTNEKLFF.

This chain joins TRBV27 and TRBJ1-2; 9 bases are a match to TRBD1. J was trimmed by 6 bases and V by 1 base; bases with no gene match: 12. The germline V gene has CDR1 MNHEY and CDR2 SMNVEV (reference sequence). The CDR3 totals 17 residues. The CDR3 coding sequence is TGTGCCAGCAGTTTATATGGGACAGGGATTTCTCTACATGGCTACACCTTC. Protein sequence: CASSLYGTGISLHGYTF.

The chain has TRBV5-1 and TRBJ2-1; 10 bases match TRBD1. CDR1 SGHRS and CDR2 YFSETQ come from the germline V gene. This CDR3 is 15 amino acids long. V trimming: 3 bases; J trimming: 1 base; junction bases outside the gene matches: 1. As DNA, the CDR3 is TGCGCCAGCAGCTGGACAGGGGGGTCCTACAATGAGCAGTTCTTC. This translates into CASSWTGGSYNEQFF.

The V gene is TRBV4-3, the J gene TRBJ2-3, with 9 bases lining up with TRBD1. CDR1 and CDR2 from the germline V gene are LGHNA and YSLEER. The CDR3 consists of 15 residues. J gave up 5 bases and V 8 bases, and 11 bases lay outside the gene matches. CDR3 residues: CASQGVGQGQDTQYF. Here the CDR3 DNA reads TGCGCCAGCCAGGGGGTGGGACAGGGCCAAGATACGCAGTATTTT.

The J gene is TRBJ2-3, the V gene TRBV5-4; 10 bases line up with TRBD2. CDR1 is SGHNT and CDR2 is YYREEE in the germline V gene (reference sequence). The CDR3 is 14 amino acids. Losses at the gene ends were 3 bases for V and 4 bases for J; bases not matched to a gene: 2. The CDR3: CASSWTSGPDTQYF. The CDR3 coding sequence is TGTGCCAGCAGCTGGACTAGCGGCCCAGATACGCAGTATTTT.

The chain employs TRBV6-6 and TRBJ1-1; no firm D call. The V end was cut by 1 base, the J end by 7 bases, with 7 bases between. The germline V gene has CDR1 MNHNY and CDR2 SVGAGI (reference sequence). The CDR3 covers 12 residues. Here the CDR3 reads CASSYLGFEAFF. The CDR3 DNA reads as TGTGCCAGCAGTTACTTGGGGTTTGAAGCTTTCTTT.

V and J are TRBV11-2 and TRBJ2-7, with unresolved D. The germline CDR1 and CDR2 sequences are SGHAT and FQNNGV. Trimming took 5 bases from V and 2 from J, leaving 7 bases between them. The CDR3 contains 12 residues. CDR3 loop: CASSPQTYEQYF. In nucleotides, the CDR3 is TGTGCCAGCAGCCCCCAAACCTACGAGCAGTACTTC.

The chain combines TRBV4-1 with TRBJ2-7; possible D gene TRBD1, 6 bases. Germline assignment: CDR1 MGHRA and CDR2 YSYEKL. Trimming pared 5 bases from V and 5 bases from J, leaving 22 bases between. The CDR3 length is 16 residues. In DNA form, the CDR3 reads TGCGCCAGCAGCGGGACGGACAGTTCATCTTCCCACGAGCAGTACTTC. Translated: CASSGTDSSSSHEQYF.

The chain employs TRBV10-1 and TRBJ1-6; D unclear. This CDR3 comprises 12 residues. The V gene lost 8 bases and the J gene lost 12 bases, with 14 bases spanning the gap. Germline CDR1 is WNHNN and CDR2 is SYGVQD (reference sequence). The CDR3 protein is CASLMYGLPLHF. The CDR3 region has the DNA TGCGCCAGCCTTATGTATGGGTTACCCCTCCACTTT.